A selection of T cell receptor beta chains follows, all from one sample in a study of identical twins. From the 5' RACE reads, TCRdb called clonotypes with MiXCR, one entry per CDR3 protein. Among under 1 million distinct CDR3 sequences listed, roughly an eighth were seen once. The sample was also reused in another study, on yellow fever vaccine responses in identical twins.

Material: PBMCs. These receptors were collected from a woman younger than 30 in good health. The CDR3 runs from the conserved cysteine through the conserved F or W. The D gene is left open where the match is weak. Part of the rows lack a size; the others show once, few, many or a class for expanded clones.

J gene: TRBJ2-2; CDR3 length: 17; D gene: TRBD1; V gene: TRBV9; clone size: few; CDR3 DNA: TGTGCCAGCAGCTCCCCGCACAGGGGGCTTTATGGCGGGGAGCTGTTTTTT; CDR3 protein: CASSSPHRGLYGGELFF
J gene: TRBJ2-3; CDR3 length: 16; D gene: TRBD2; V gene: TRBV24-1; clone size: NA; CDR3 DNA: TGTGCCACCAGTGACACGGGGCTAGCGGGCACAGATACGCAGTATTTT; CDR3 protein: CATSDTGLAGTDTQYF
J gene: TRBJ2-2; CDR3 length: 13; D gene: NA; V gene: TRBV12-3/TRBV12-4; clone size: many; CDR3 DNA: TGTGCCAGCAGTCAACGAGGGACCGGGGAGCTGTTTTTT; CDR3 protein: CASSQRGTGELFF
J gene: TRBJ1-5; CDR3 length: 15; D gene: NA; V gene: TRBV4-1; clone size: NA; CDR3 DNA: TGCGCCAGCAGCCAGTCCTGGACAGTTAATCAGCCCCAGCATTTT; CDR3 protein: CASSQSWTVNQPQHF
J gene: TRBJ2-3; CDR3 length: 17; D gene: TRBD2; V gene: TRBV5-1; clone size: few; CDR3 DNA: TGCGCCAGCAGCTCTACCACTAGCGGGAGGACCACAGATACGCAGTATTTT; CDR3 protein: CASSSTTSGRTTDTQYF
J gene: TRBJ2-1; CDR3 length: 13; D gene: NA; V gene: TRBV5-1; clone size: NA; CDR3 DNA: TGCGCCAGCAGCTTGGGAGTTCTAGATGAGCAGTTCTTC; CDR3 protein: CASSLGVLDEQFF
J gene: TRBJ2-5; CDR3 length: 13; D gene: NA; V gene: TRBV6-1; clone size: NA; CDR3 DNA: TGTGCCAGCAGTATCCGGGACGGGGAGACCCAGTACTTC; CDR3 protein: CASSIRDGETQYF
J gene: TRBJ1-2; CDR3 length: 17; D gene: NA; V gene: TRBV6-1; clone size: NA; CDR3 DNA: TGTGCCAGCAGCCACCTAGCTCGAGACAGAGCTAACTATGGCTACACCTTC; CDR3 protein: CASSHLARDRANYGYTF
J gene: TRBJ2-5; CDR3 length: 16; D gene: NA; V gene: TRBV13; clone size: few; CDR3 DNA: TGTGCCAGCAGCTTTCCGGGACACCGGGGGAAAGAGACCCAGTACTTC; CDR3 protein: CASSFPGHRGKETQYF
J gene: TRBJ2-1; CDR3 length: 16; D gene: TRBD2; V gene: TRBV5-6; clone size: NA; CDR3 DNA: TGTGCCAGCAGCCGCCATCGACTAGCAGCGAACAATGAGCAGTTCTTC; CDR3 protein: CASSRHRLAANNEQFF
J gene: TRBJ2-4; CDR3 length: 14; D gene: NA; V gene: TRBV20-1; clone size: NA; CDR3 DNA: TGCAGTGCAGTAGGGCCTGTAGCCAAAAACATTCAGTACTTC; CDR3 protein: CSAVGPVAKNIQYF
J gene: TRBJ2-3; CDR3 length: 13; D gene: NA; V gene: TRBV27; clone size: NA; CDR3 DNA: TGTGCCAGCAGTTTACCGGGCGGAGATACGCAGTATTTT; CDR3 protein: CASSLPGGDTQYF
J gene: TRBJ2-7; CDR3 length: 14; D gene: TRBD1; V gene: TRBV5-5; clone size: NA; CDR3 DNA: TGTGCCAGCAGGCCGGGACAGGAGATCTACGAGCAGTACTTC; CDR3 protein: CASRPGQEIYEQYF
J gene: TRBJ2-2; CDR3 length: 16; D gene: TRBD1; V gene: TRBV7-8; clone size: NA; CDR3 DNA: TGTGCCAGCAGCGCCCAGACAGGGTTTCGCACCGGGGAGCTGTTTTTT; CDR3 protein: CASSAQTGFRTGELFF
J gene: TRBJ1-1; CDR3 length: 15; D gene: TRBD1; V gene: TRBV27; clone size: NA; CDR3 DNA: TGTGCCAGCCGAAACAGGGGGCAGGGTGGGACTGAAGCTTTCTTT; CDR3 protein: CASRNRGQGGTEAFF
J gene: TRBJ2-3; CDR3 length: 16; D gene: TRBD2; V gene: TRBV5-6; clone size: NA; CDR3 DNA: TGTGCCAGCAGCTTGGTTTCTAGCGGCAGCACAGATACGCAGTATTTT; CDR3 protein: CASSLVSSGSTDTQYF
J gene: TRBJ2-1; CDR3 length: 15; D gene: NA; V gene: TRBV2; clone size: NA; CDR3 DNA: TGTGCCACCGCAGTCCGGGCCCGATCTTACAATGAGCAGTTCTTC; CDR3 protein: CATAVRARSYNEQFF
J gene: TRBJ1-1; CDR3 length: 21; D gene: TRBD1; V gene: TRBV7-6; clone size: NA; CDR3 DNA: TGTGCCAGCAGCCGATCCGGGACAGGGGTTTACCCCGCGCGGGTGAACACTGAAGCTTTCTTT; CDR3 protein: CASSRSGTGVYPARVNTEAFF
J gene: TRBJ2-7; CDR3 length: 15; D gene: NA; V gene: TRBV19; clone size: NA; CDR3 DNA: TGTGCCAGTAGTAAAAGCCCTCAGGGAGTCTACGAGCAGTACTTC; CDR3 protein: CASSKSPQGVYEQYF
J gene: TRBJ2-1; CDR3 length: 13; D gene: NA; V gene: TRBV29-1; clone size: NA; CDR3 DNA: TGCCTCGGGGACTCTGGGGCCAATAATGAGCAGTTCTTC; CDR3 protein: CLGDSGANNEQFF
J gene: TRBJ1-6; CDR3 length: 15; D gene: TRBD1; V gene: TRBV29-1; clone size: NA; CDR3 DNA: TGCAGCGTCTCCACCGGGACAGGACAAAATTCACCCCTCCACTTT; CDR3 protein: CSVSTGTGQNSPLHF
J gene: TRBJ1-1; CDR3 length: 17; D gene: NA; V gene: TRBV5-1; clone size: NA; CDR3 DNA: TGCGCCAGCAGCTCGAGCCCACTACGGGTGTCGAACACTGAAGCTTTCTTT; CDR3 protein: CASSSSPLRVSNTEAFF
J gene: TRBJ1-3; CDR3 length: 17; D gene: NA; V gene: TRBV11-2; clone size: few; CDR3 DNA: TGTGCCAGCAGCAAGGGGTTTAGTCGGGGCACTGGAAACACCATATATTTT; CDR3 protein: CASSKGFSRGTGNTIYF
J gene: TRBJ2-4; CDR3 length: 14; D gene: NA; V gene: TRBV28; clone size: many; CDR3 DNA: TGTGCCAGCGGGCGGGCATGGGGCAAAAACATTCAGTACTTC; CDR3 protein: CASGRAWGKNIQYF
J gene: TRBJ2-3; CDR3 length: 14; D gene: TRBD2; V gene: TRBV10-2; clone size: NA; CDR3 DNA: TGCGCCAGCGACTCTGGGCGGGAGCGAGATACGCAGTATTTT; CDR3 protein: CASDSGRERDTQYF
J gene: TRBJ2-5; CDR3 length: 12; D gene: NA; V gene: TRBV5-1; clone size: few; CDR3 DNA: TGCGCCAGCAGCGACCTAGACGGGACCCAGTACTTC; CDR3 protein: CASSDLDGTQYF
J gene: TRBJ2-4; CDR3 length: 16; D gene: TRBD2; V gene: TRBV2; clone size: many; CDR3 DNA: TGTGCCAGCAGTGAAGGACTAGCCGAGGCCAAAAACATTCAGTACTTC; CDR3 protein: CASSEGLAEAKNIQYF
J gene: TRBJ2-1; CDR3 length: 16; D gene: NA; V gene: TRBV28; clone size: NA; CDR3 DNA: TGTGCCAGCAGTAGTCTGGGGGTCTTCTCCTACAATGAGCAGTTCTTC; CDR3 protein: CASSSLGVFSYNEQFF
J gene: TRBJ2-2; CDR3 length: 15; D gene: NA; V gene: TRBV15; clone size: NA; CDR3 DNA: TGTGCCACCGGGCCCCCTCGGGGAAACACCGGGGAGCTGTTTTTT; CDR3 protein: CATGPPRGNTGELFF
J gene: TRBJ1-2; CDR3 length: 14; D gene: NA; V gene: TRBV7-9; clone size: few; CDR3 DNA: TGTGCCAGCAGCCCGTACACGTCGTTGGGTGGCTACACCTTC; CDR3 protein: CASSPYTSLGGYTF
J gene: TRBJ2-5; CDR3 length: 16; D gene: TRBD1; V gene: TRBV10-3; clone size: many; CDR3 DNA: TGTGCCATCAGTGAGTTCGGGACAGCGTTACAAGAGACCCAGTACTTC; CDR3 protein: CAISEFGTALQETQYF
J gene: TRBJ2-1; CDR3 length: 16; D gene: TRBD2; V gene: TRBV5-1; clone size: many; CDR3 DNA: TGCGCCAGCAGCTTGCCCGGGACTAGCGGGTACAATGAGCAGTTCTTC; CDR3 protein: CASSLPGTSGYNEQFF
J gene: TRBJ2-6; CDR3 length: 16; D gene: TRBD1; V gene: TRBV12-3/TRBV12-4; clone size: once; CDR3 DNA: TGTGCCAGCAGCCCGGGACAGCCCTCTGGGGCCAACGTCCTGACTTTC; CDR3 protein: CASSPGQPSGANVLTF
J gene: TRBJ2-1; CDR3 length: 17; D gene: NA; V gene: TRBV7-3; clone size: few; CDR3 DNA: TGTGCCAGCAGCTCGCTATCACTAGGACCCTCCTACAATGAGCAGTTCTTC; CDR3 protein: CASSSLSLGPSYNEQFF
J gene: TRBJ2-1; CDR3 length: 15; D gene: TRBD2; V gene: TRBV5-6; clone size: NA; CDR3 DNA: TGTGCCAGCAGCTCAGCGGGGCTGCCCTACAATGAGCAGTTCTTC; CDR3 protein: CASSSAGLPYNEQFF
J gene: TRBJ1-1; CDR3 length: 17; D gene: TRBD1; V gene: TRBV10-3; clone size: NA; CDR3 DNA: TGTGCCATCAGTGAGTCGGCAGGGGGTTATAGGAACACTGAAGCTTTCTTT; CDR3 protein: CAISESAGGYRNTEAFF
J gene: TRBJ2-3; CDR3 length: 14; D gene: NA; V gene: TRBV24-1; clone size: NA; CDR3 DNA: TGTGCCACCAGTGACCCTGGGGAGCTGGATACGCAGTATTTT; CDR3 protein: CATSDPGELDTQYF
J gene: TRBJ2-1; CDR3 length: 17; D gene: NA; V gene: TRBV7-8; clone size: NA; CDR3 DNA: TGTGCCAGCAGCTTCAAGAGATCTAGGGGGGGCCTCGATGAGCAGTTCTTC; CDR3 protein: CASSFKRSRGGLDEQFF
J gene: TRBJ2-1; CDR3 length: 14; D gene: NA; V gene: TRBV20-1; clone size: few; CDR3 DNA: TGCAGTGCTAGACCGGGCCCTGGCTACAATGAGCAGTTCTTC; CDR3 protein: CSARPGPGYNEQFF
J gene: TRBJ2-5; CDR3 length: 15; D gene: NA; V gene: TRBV3-1; clone size: few; CDR3 DNA: TGTGCCAGCAGCCAAGACAGGGTGGGACAAGAGACCCAGTACTTC; CDR3 protein: CASSQDRVGQETQYF
J gene: TRBJ2-1; CDR3 length: 15; D gene: TRBD2; V gene: TRBV5-6; clone size: few; CDR3 DNA: TGTGCCAGCAGCTTTACCGGACTAGTTGGCAATGAGCAGTTCTTC; CDR3 protein: CASSFTGLVGNEQFF
J gene: TRBJ2-7; CDR3 length: 15; D gene: TRBD1; V gene: TRBV5-5; clone size: many; CDR3 DNA: TGTGCCAGCAGCCAGCGGACAGGGGGCTCCTACGAGCAGTACTTC; CDR3 protein: CASSQRTGGSYEQYF
J gene: TRBJ1-1; CDR3 length: 11; D gene: NA; V gene: TRBV4-1; clone size: few; CDR3 DNA: TGCGCCAGCAGCCAAGCCGGGCGCGCTTTCTTT; CDR3 protein: CASSQAGRAFF
J gene: TRBJ2-5; CDR3 length: 17; D gene: TRBD2; V gene: TRBV4-1; clone size: NA; CDR3 DNA: TGCGCCAGCAGCCAACCCACTAGCGGGGGGGCCCAAGAGACCCAGTACTTC; CDR3 protein: CASSQPTSGGAQETQYF
J gene: TRBJ2-1; CDR3 length: 15; D gene: NA; V gene: TRBV28; clone size: NA; CDR3 DNA: TGTGCCAGCATTATAGACTCCAGCCCTTACAATGAGCAGTTCTTC; CDR3 protein: CASIIDSSPYNEQFF
J gene: TRBJ1-5; CDR3 length: 13; D gene: NA; V gene: TRBV4-2; clone size: NA; CDR3 DNA: TGTGCCAGCAGCCAAAGACCGGACCGGCCCCAGCATTTT; CDR3 protein: CASSQRPDRPQHF
J gene: TRBJ2-1; CDR3 length: 14; D gene: TRBD2; V gene: TRBV6-1; clone size: NA; CDR3 DNA: TGTGCCAGCCAGGGACTAGCGGGAGTCAATGAGCAGTTCTTC; CDR3 protein: CASQGLAGVNEQFF
J gene: TRBJ2-1; CDR3 length: 14; D gene: TRBD2; V gene: TRBV29-1; clone size: NA; CDR3 DNA: TGCAGCGTTGGCTCCGGGACTAGCAGCGATGAGCAGTTCTTC; CDR3 protein: CSVGSGTSSDEQFF